Below are 16 T cell receptor beta chains sequenced from a single sample in a study of blood T cells in healthy people across ages. Together with a sample-barcoded 5' primer, a J-beta primer mix was included in a second PCR lasting about 7 to 11 cycles. TCRdb called the 5' RACE reads again in MiXCR, with one record for every CDR3 protein. The sample lists 850,000 to 1,100,000 distinct CDR3 sequences, roughly two fifths occurring once. The sequenced sample consisted of blood. Receptors were obtained from a man in his late teens or twenties in good health.

This clonotype occurred a few times. This chain connects TRBV20-1 to TRBJ1-1; D is unclear. Germline values: CDR1 DFQATT, CDR2 SNEGSKA (reference sequence). The CDR3 has 14 amino acids. Trimming pared 0 bases from V and 5 bases from J, leaving 13 bases between. The CDR3: CSAREGSHGTEAFF. CDR3 DNA sequence: TGCAGTGCTAGAGAAGGGTCTCATGGGACTGAAGCTTTCTTT.

As concerns this clonotype: This may stem from a read error, because a much larger clone lies one nucleotide away. The chain employs TRBV27 and TRBJ1-2, with unresolved D. Between the trimmed V and J ends, which lost 2 bases and 4 bases, there was a span of 14 bases. The length of the CDR3 is 15 residues. Germline V gene sequence: CDR1 MNHEY, CDR2 SMNVEV (reference sequence). In DNA form, the CDR3 reads TGTGCCAGCAGTTTAGGTGCCACCGGCCCCTATGGCTACACCTTC. Its protein is CASSLGATGPYGYTF.

This clonotype was found a few times. V gene TRBV4-1 combines with J gene TRBJ2-5; 7 bases are shared with TRBD2. Germline V gene sequence: CDR1 MGHRA, CDR2 YSYEKL. V shed 0 bases and J 1 base; nucleotides not matched to a gene: 8. The length of the CDR3 is 17 residues. The DNA of the CDR3 is TGCGCCAGCAGCCAAGATTGGACTAGACGACTCCAAGAGACCCAGTACTTC. It codes for CASSQDWTRRLQETQYF.

The chain combines TRBV12-3 or TRBV12-4 with TRBJ1-3; D is unresolved. The CDR3 is 14 residues long. Between the trimmed V and J ends, which lost 4 bases and 0 bases, there was a span of 7 bases. The CDR3 DNA reads as TGTGCCAGCAGTTCGGGCCTCTCTGGAAACACCATATATTTT. Protein: CASSSGLSGNTIYF.

A few counts support this clonotype. The chain is built from TRBV7-2 and TRBJ1-5; weak D call: TRBD1 (5 bases). The germline V gene encodes CDR1 SGHTA and CDR2 FQGNSA. Trimming cost V 5 bases and J 4 bases, with 15 bases left between them. This CDR3 comprises 15 residues. The CDR3 sequence is CASSQGGRMNQPQHF. CDR3 nucleotide sequence: TGTGCCAGCAGCCAGGGCGGCAGAATGAATCAGCCCCAGCATTTT.

There are a few counts of this clonotype. The V and J genes are TRBV3-1 and TRBJ2-5; no firm D call. The CDR3 is made up of 16 amino acids. Per the germline V gene, CDR1 is LGHDT and CDR2 is YNNKEL (reference sequence). Trimming stripped 0 bases from V and 4 bases from J, with 15 bases between. The CDR3 here is CASSQDFAGWAETQYF. CDR3 in DNA: TGTGCCAGCAGCCAAGACTTTGCTGGCTGGGCAGAGACCCAGTACTTC.

This chain links TRBV27 with TRBJ1-1; D is unresolved. The CDR3 covers 16 residues. CDR1 and CDR2 from the germline V gene are MNHEY and SMNVEV (reference sequence). The ends were cut back, 2 bases at V and 0 bases at J, with 13 bases in the middle. This chain's CDR3 is CASSLTVNRLNTEAFF. As DNA, the CDR3 is TGTGCCAGCAGTTTAACCGTAAATAGACTGAACACTGAAGCTTTCTTT.

This clonotype has only a few counts. This rearrangement joins TRBV14 to TRBJ2-1; D gene uncertain. The CDR3 spans 15 residues. The V end lost 1 base, the J end lost 4 bases, and 11 bases lay between the germline ends. The germline CDR1 and CDR2 sequences are SGHDN and FVKESK. The CDR3 region is CASSQGRYGYNEQFF. Here the CDR3 DNA reads TGTGCCAGCAGCCAAGGCAGATACGGTTACAATGAGCAGTTCTTC.

V gene TRBV9 combines with J gene TRBJ2-3; no reliable D call. The CDR3 consists of 16 residues. V lost 0 bases to trimming and J lost 2 bases, with 13 bases between them. CDR1 is SGDLS and CDR2 is YYNGEE in the germline V gene. In nucleotides, the CDR3 is TGTGCCAGCAGCGTAGAGCCGGGTCCGCCCACAGATACGCAGTATTTT. Translating it yields CASSVEPGPPTDTQYF.

This clonotype was counted a few times. The rearrangement joins TRBV12-3 or TRBV12-4 to TRBJ2-1; D may be TRBD2 (5 bases). The CDR3 totals 13 residues. Trimming took off 5 bases at V and 8 bases at J, with 13 bases between the two ends. In DNA form, the CDR3 reads TGTGCCAGCAGTCCGGGATCCGGCTATGAGCAGTTCTTC. Encoded protein: CASSPGSGYEQFF.

V and J are TRBV13 and TRBJ1-5; 8 bases are shared with TRBD1. CDR3 size: 15 residues. The germline V gene has CDR1 PRHDT and CDR2 FYEKMQ (reference sequence). The junction had 8 bases not matched to a gene; V was cut back by 4 bases and J by 6 bases. The CDR3 DNA reads TGTGCCAGCAGCTCCAGGGGGCAGGGGGGTCAGCCCCAGCATTTT. Translating it yields CASSSRGQGGQPQHF.

The J gene is TRBJ1-5, the V gene TRBV10-3; D is perhaps TRBD1 (5 bases). V was trimmed by 2 bases and J by 9 bases, leaving 20 bases between them. The CDR3 loop spans 16 amino acids. Germline V gives CDR1 ENHRY, CDR2 SYGVKD. DNA of the CDR3: TGTGCCATCAGTGAGGATCACAGGCTGACTGGACGGCCCCAGCATTTT. Translated: CAISEDHRLTGRPQHF.

The chain has TRBV20-1 and TRBJ2-3, with 8 bases matching TRBD2. With V trimmed by 2 bases and J by 5 bases, 9 bases remained unmatched. This CDR3 is built from 15 residues. Germline V gene data show CDR1 as DFQATT and CDR2 as SNEGSKA (reference sequence). This CDR3 is CSARNSAGAGDTQYF. The CDR3 bases are TGCAGTGCTAGAAATTCAGCGGGGGCGGGAGATACGCAGTATTTT.

This clonotype was found a few times. The chain links TRBV12-3 or TRBV12-4 to TRBJ2-7, with D possibly matching TRBD2 (5 bases). V shed 6 bases and J shed 1 base, with 7 bases lying between them. This CDR3 region has 12 residues. The CDR3 protein is CASSGISYEQYF. In DNA form, the CDR3 reads TGTGCCAGCAGCGGGATATCCTACGAGCAGTACTTC.

This clonotype was detected only a few times. This chain joins TRBV14 and TRBJ1-2, with D possibly being TRBD1 (5 bases). V dropped 5 bases and J dropped 3 bases, with 13 bases sitting between them. The CDR3 has 14 residues. Germline V CDR1 and CDR2: SGHDN, FVKESK. CDR3 sequence: CASSNFLGDYGYTF. Written as DNA, the CDR3 is TGTGCCAGCAGCAACTTCTTAGGGGACTATGGCTACACCTTC. Full variable domain (remainder filled in from reference TRBV14 and TRBJ1-2): EAGVTQFPSHSVIEKGQTVTLRCDPISGHDNLYWYRRVMGKEIKFLLHFVKESKQDESGMPNNRFLAERTGGTYSTLKVQPAELEDSGVYFCASSNFLGDYGYTFGSGTRLTVV.

This rearrangement joins TRBV2 to TRBJ1-4, with TRBD1 identical over 10 bases. Trimming removed 2 bases from V and 3 bases from J; junction bases left unmatched: 9. Germline loops: CDR1 SNHLY, CDR2 FYNNEI. The CDR3 runs 18 residues. CDR3 protein: CASSELETGGAPNEKLFF. As DNA, the CDR3 is TGTGCCAGCAGTGAACTGGAGACAGGGGGCGCCCCTAATGAAAAACTGTTTTTT.